This T cell receptor beta chain was captured by sequencing in a study of blood T cell repertoires in COVID-19. Germline lookup yields CDR1 SGHAT and CDR2 FQNNGV. The CDR3 covers 17 residues. V dropped 2 bases and J dropped 2 bases, with 18 bases sitting between them. Libraries were prepared by immunoSEQ multiplex PCR; TCRdb keeps only in-frame clonotypes and omits some of them. The sample contains more than 100,000 clones, approximately 80% of which appear only once. The receptor was isolated from a woman aged 50 to 60 with acute or convalescent COVID-19. The V call is TRBV11-2, the J call TRBJ1-1; D possibly corresponds to TRBD1 (6 bases). The specimen was peripheral blood. In nucleotides, the CDR3 is TGTGCCAGCAGCTTATGGCAGGGGCCGCCCTCAAACACTGAAGCTTTCTTT. Residues: CASSLWQGPPSNTEAFF.